Reported below is one T cell receptor (beta chain). Its antigen is as yet unknown. This sample stems from a study of cytomegalovirus exposure and HLA in healthy donors. Turning to the study itself: Earlier sequencing of 150 million to 200 million T cells yielded roughly 120 million unique TCR beta sequences.

PCR used 60 Vbeta primers and 13 Jbeta primers. Clones were read by immunoSEQ multiplex PCR, and TCRdb kept only the in-frame ones, dropping some. The sample holds 200,000 to 250,000 clones, around 77% seen once. The CDR3 extends over 16 amino acids. Germline CDR1 is MNHEY and CDR2 is SMNVEV (reference sequence). The ends lost 5 bases at V and 4 bases at J; junction bases unmatched: 14. Study-wide findings and caveats: Sequencing likely produced, as an artifact, a cluster of highly shared sequence variants. Excluded: some indistinguishable V segments such as TRBV6-2 and TRBV6-3. In a later analysis, at a false discovery rate of 0.05, approximately 16,000 TCR beta sequences were associated with HLA alleles.

This receptor was identified in a woman aged 25 to 39 in good health and CMV-seronegative. The rearrangement uses TRBV27 and TRBJ2-7; 7 nucleotides line up with TRBD1. Sequenced: PBMCs. Written as DNA, the CDR3 is TGTGCCAGCAGTCCTAACTTCCGGGACAGTTCTTACGAGCAGTACTTC. The encoded protein is CASSPNFRDSSYEQYF.